This T cell receptor beta chain was obtained from a study of blood T cell repertoires in COVID-19. Trimming cost V 6 bases and J 3 bases; bases outside gene matches: 10. The CDR3 contains 17 residues. CDR1 is LNHDA, CDR2 SQIVND, per germline (reference sequence). Profiled with immunoSEQ multiplex PCR; TCRdb holds only in-frame clones, not every one. The data contain about 120,000 clones, more than 75% of them singletons. The source material was peripheral blood. The clonotype originates from a woman in her forties or fifties with acute or convalescent COVID-19. The chain carries TRBV19 and TRBJ2-7; 14 positions match TRBD2. The CDR3 sequence is CASRPRTSGRHDYEQYF. As DNA, the CDR3 is TGTGCCAGTAGACCTCGGACTAGCGGGAGGCACGACTACGAGCAGTACTTC.